This T cell receptor (beta chain) was sequenced for a study of CD8 T cells in Susac syndrome. The control participants were healthy donors, and these controls were matched with respect to both age and sex. Negative isolation was applied to CD8+ and CD4+ T cells, and FACS enrichment was applied to TEMRA cells. Reverse transcription used about 0.45 to 1 ug RNA and random hexamers. Multiplex immunoSEQ PCR targeted 54 Vbeta and 13 Jbeta TCR beta segments. TCRdb analysed the immunoSEQ multiplex PCR reads with MiXCR anew, one entry per CDR3 protein. The table includes roughly 200,000 distinct CDR3 sequences, about 95% detected once. The CDR3 is made up of 18 amino acids. Trimming at V came to 2 bases and at J to 4 bases, leaving 11 bases not matched to a gene. Germline V gene lookup returns CDR1 DFQATT and CDR2 SNEGSKA (reference sequence).

This chain uses TRBV20-1 with TRBJ2-6, with TRBD1 identical over 10 bases. The source of this sequence is a human donor in good health. Material: CD4+ T cells from PBMCs. The CDR3 DNA reads TGCAGTGCTAGAATTTACGGGACAGGGGCAAGGGGGGCCAACGTCCTGACTTTC. This codes for CSARIYGTGARGANVLTF.